This T cell receptor (beta chain) was sequenced in a study of Graves' ophthalmopathy and Graves' hyperthyroidism. General study points: Ophthalmopathy was separated from stable hyperthyroidism by a 13-signature model with 87.88% sensitivity and over 75% specificity.

TCR beta CDR3 regions were amplified from RNA transcripts. Second-round multiplex PCR came after first-round RT-PCR with HTBI primers. TCRdb independently ran MiXCR on the multiplex PCR reads; one entry per CDR3 protein. Counted here are 450,000 or so distinct CDR3 sequences, over 13% occurring once; the ten biggest clones make up 8% to 10%. V was shortened by 0 bases and J by 2 bases, with 8 bases between the two germline ends. Per the germline V gene, CDR1 is GTSNPN and CDR2 is SVGIG (reference sequence). CDR3 size: 14 residues. This clonotype came up many times. Its antigen is unknown. Clinicians diagnosed using symptoms, serum thyroxine, TRAb, thyroid ultrasound and orbital computed tomography. A volume of 10 ml of fresh peripheral blood supplied the PBMCs.

The sequence was collected from a woman aged 25 to 39 with Graves' ophthalmopathy. The sample comprised blood. The chain uses TRBV30 and TRBJ2-4, with D perhaps matching TRBD2 (5 bases). The CDR3 loop reads CAWSVGGSKNIQYF. The CDR3 nucleotides are TGTGCCTGGAGTGTCGGAGGTTCCAAAAACATTCAGTACTTC.